The T cell receptor beta chain under discussion was sequenced for a study of shared clonotypes between healthy human individuals. As for the study in general: Researchers assigned three CD4 naive, three CD4 memory, two CD8 naive and one CD8 memory plate to each donor.

Study-level points and caveats: Among a handful of donors, roughly 5% of naive CD4 clonotypes were found in common. Sampling used blood alone; tissue repertoires probably differ.

Notes on this clone: Its antigen remains unidentified.

Positively selected for CCR7, the CD45RO-negative cells used as naive CD8 cells excluded terminally differentiated effector memory CD45RA+ cells. On sorted subsets, replicate PCRs used 200 to 250 ng DNA, or 31,000 or so T cell genomes. Measured with immunoSEQ multiplex PCR; TCRdb has only the in-frame clones, and not every one. The table records about 2.1 million clones, roughly 93% of them present only once. V gave up 0 bases and J gave up 8 bases, with 15 bases separating them. The CDR3 has 15 amino acids. Germline CDR1 and CDR2: SGHRS and YFSETQ. This chain uses TRBV5-1 with TRBJ2-1; possibly TRBD2 for D (6 bases). This sequence originates from a man between 18 and 35 years old in good health. Some clones in this sample may be carry-over from other donors' samples. Specimen: naive CD8+ T cells from PBMCs. CDR3 in amino acids: CASSLGTSTWDEQFF. The DNA of the CDR3 is TGCGCCAGCAGCTTGGGCACTAGCACATGGGATGAGCAGTTCTTC.